In its sample, the clone carrying this T cell receptor (beta chain) was seen many times. These data come from a study of T-cell memory formation after mild COVID-19. The overall study: Clusters were largely donor specific.

Each CDR3 protein gets one entry after TCRdb re-called the 5' RACE reads with MiXCR. The sample consists of fewer than 140,000 distinct CDR3 sequences, 9.5% to 15% of them appearing once. Per the germline V gene, CDR1 is SEHNR and CDR2 is FQNEAQ (reference sequence). The CDR3 covers 13 residues. Trimming removed 6 bases at V and 2 bases at J, with 11 bases between. Sequencing was carried out using PBMCs or a T cell subset sorted from them (not recorded which). The sequence was obtained from an adult woman who had mild COVID-19 (a few samples of this study predate the infection). Cell type and time point are not known. The V call is TRBV7-9, the J call TRBJ2-7; D gene ambiguous. The CDR3 reads CASSGPRPYEQYF. In nucleotides, the CDR3 is TGTGCCAGCAGTGGTCCACGGCCCTACGAGCAGTACTTC.